These 32 T cell receptor beta chains share one sample of origin, sequenced in a study of blood T cell repertoires in COVID-19. TCRdb's copy holds only in-frame clones and misses some; the assay was immunoSEQ multiplex PCR. The data contain some 210,000 clones, about 86% of them seen just once; the ten biggest clones take up roughly 2.9%. The specimen sequenced was peripheral blood. These receptors came from a man in his fifties with active or convalescent COVID-19.

The chain is built from TRBV6-5 and TRBJ1-1; D uncertain. V was clipped by 0 bases and J by 1 base, with 6 bases between them. Germline CDR1 is MNHEY and CDR2 is SVGAGI. This CDR3 has 14 amino acids. For the CDR3, the DNA is TGTGCCAGCAGTTACTCGGGAGCGAACACTGAAGCTTTCTTT. This codes for CASSYSGANTEAFF.

J is TRBJ1-4 and V is TRBV19; TRBD1 agrees at 7 bases. Germline assignment: CDR1 LNHDA and CDR2 SQIVND (reference sequence). The junction had 6 bases not matched to a gene; V was cut back by 7 bases and J by 7 bases. This CDR3 contains 13 residues. The CDR3 protein is CASKGRGTEKLFF. The CDR3 DNA is TGTGCCAGTAAGGGCAGGGGGACTGAAAAACTGTTTTTT. Together with reference TRBV19 and TRBJ1-4, the CDR3 gives the full variable domain: DGGITQSPKYLFRKEGQNVTLSCEQNLNHDAMYWYRQDPGQGLRLIYYSQIVNDFQKGDIAEGYSVSREKKESFPLTVTSAQKNPTAFYLCASKGRGTEKLFFGSGTQLSVL.

This clone is a singleton in its sample. The gene calls are TRBV14 and TRBJ1-1; TRBD1 is a possible D gene (6 bases). Trimming removed 4 bases at V and 11 bases at J, with 20 bases between. The CDR3 runs to 14 residues. Germline assignment: CDR1 SGHDN and CDR2 FVKESK. The CDR3: CASSLNVLGATAFF. In DNA, the CDR3 is TGTGCCAGCAGCCTAAATGTACTGGGGGCTACGGCTTTCTTT.

The genes are TRBV29-1 and TRBJ2-3; 9 nucleotides line up with TRBD2. The CDR3 spans 13 residues. Germline assignment: CDR1 SQVTM and CDR2 ANQGSEA. V gave up 3 bases and J gave up 6 bases; unmatched junction bases: 4. This CDR3 is CSVERAGGDTQYF. The CDR3 DNA reads as TGCAGCGTTGAGCGAGCGGGAGGTGATACGCAGTATTTT.

This clone was counted once. This chain joins TRBV30 and TRBJ2-1, with 7 bases that match TRBD2. From germline, CDR1 is GTSNPN and CDR2 SVGIG (reference sequence). The trim removed 0 bases at V and 3 bases at J, leaving 2 bases unmatched. This CDR3 comprises 14 residues. DNA of the CDR3: TGTGCCTGGAGTGTGGGCGGGGGCTACAATGAGCAGTTCTTC. Encoded protein: CAWSVGGGYNEQFF.

The count of this clone is one. The chain recombines TRBV19 with TRBJ2-1; possible D gene TRBD1, 6 bases. The CDR3 is 13 residues long. Germline V gives CDR1 LNHDA, CDR2 SQIVND (reference sequence). The V gene lost 8 bases and the J gene lost 9 bases, with 17 bases spanning the gap. CDR3 protein: CASGKRGNGEQFF. The CDR3 bases are TGTGCCAGTGGGAAAAGGGGGAATGGTGAGCAGTTCTTC.

V gene TRBV5-4 combines with J gene TRBJ2-1, with a possible D match to TRBD2 (6 bases). V lost 4 bases to trimming and J lost 2 bases, with 13 bases between them. The CDR3 is 15 amino acids. Germline CDR1 and CDR2: SGHNT and YYREEE (reference sequence). The CDR3 DNA reads TGTGCCAGCAGCCCCGACGGGAGCACCTACAATGAGCAGTTCTTC. As protein: CASSPDGSTYNEQFF.

The chain has TRBV6-2 or TRBV6-3 and TRBJ1-4, with a weak D call TRBD1 (6 bases). The CDR3 totals 16 residues. The germline V gene encodes CDR1 MNHEY and CDR2 SVGEGT. V was cut by 5 bases and J by 0 bases, with 13 bases left in between. CDR3 region: CASSRTAIATNEKLFF. CDR3 DNA sequence: TGTGCCAGCAGTAGGACAGCGATTGCAACTAATGAAAAACTGTTTTTT.

The chain joins TRBV3-1 (or the pseudogene TRBV3-2) to TRBJ1-6; TRBD1 agrees at 8 bases. V dropped 6 bases and J dropped 0; count of bases not matched to a gene: 7. CDR3 length equals 17 residues. Germline CDR1 LGHDT, CDR2 YNNKEL (reference sequence). CDR3 loop: CASRLTGGSSYNSPLHF. The CDR3 region has the DNA TGTGCCAGCAGGCTTACAGGGGGATCCTCCTATAATTCACCCCTCCACTTT.

The CDR3 loop reads CASNAGRYQETQYF. The CDR3 region has the DNA TGTGCCAGCAATGCGGGTCGGTACCAAGAGACCCAGTACTTC. The chain joins TRBV2 to TRBJ2-5; D is perhaps TRBD2 (5 bases). Germline-derived CDR1 and CDR2 are SNHLY and FYNNEI. V was clipped by 7 bases and J by 0 bases, with 12 bases between them. The CDR3 consists of 14 residues.

The rearrangement links TRBV4-3 to TRBJ2-7; TRBD2 matches at 14 bases. CDR1 and CDR2 (germline): LGHNA, YSLEER. CDR3 length equals 18 residues. V lost 3 bases, J lost 2 bases, and 9 bases stayed unmatched. The CDR3 bases are TGCGCCAGCAGCCAGTCAACCCTGGGACTAGCGGGGGCCTACGAGCAGTACTTC. Its protein is CASSQSTLGLAGAYEQYF.

This chain connects TRBV6-5 to TRBJ1-1, with 9 bases aligning to TRBD1. The CDR3 contains 12 residues. V was clipped by 9 bases and J by 3 bases; unmatched bases: 2. The germline gives CDR1 MNHEY, CDR2 SVGAGI. CDR3 protein: CASDRGYTEAFF. In DNA form, the CDR3 reads TGTGCCAGTGACAGGGGGTACACTGAAGCTTTCTTT.

This chain links TRBV29-1 with TRBJ2-1; 8 nucleotides match TRBD2. The CDR3 runs 13 residues. Germline CDR1 and CDR2: SQVTM and ANQGSEA. V was pared by 4 bases and J by 3 bases, with 2 bases of the junction left unmatched. For the CDR3, the DNA is TGCAGCGTTGCAGCGGGAGTCTACAATGAGCAGTTCTTC. Encoded protein: CSVAAGVYNEQFF.

This rearrangement joins TRBV6-1 to TRBJ1-3; maybe TRBD1 (5 bases). Trimming shortened V by 0 bases and J by 3 bases, and 18 bases separated the two germline ends. Germline CDR1 and CDR2: MNHNS and SASEGT. The CDR3 extends over 18 amino acids. DNA for the CDR3: TGTGCCAGCAGTGAAGCGCGGGATCCGGGGCTAATTGGAAACACCATATATTTT. This gives the protein CASSEARDPGLIGNTIYF.

This chain uses TRBV7-9 with TRBJ1-1; no firm D call. CDR1 and CDR2 from the germline V gene are SEHNR and FQNEAQ (reference sequence). V dropped 7 bases and J dropped 4 bases, with 16 bases sitting between them. The CDR3 sequence is 14 residues long. For the CDR3, the DNA is TGTGCCAGCACCAAAATAGAGGGAAGCACTGAAGCTTTCTTT. Amino acid sequence: CASTKIEGSTEAFF.

The chain is built from TRBV7-8 and TRBJ1-3; no definite D call. CDR1 is SGHVS, CDR2 FQNEAQ, per germline. Trimming took 1 base from V and 3 from J, leaving 10 bases between them. The CDR3 spans 15 residues. The CDR3 DNA sequence: TGTGCCAGCAGCTTAGAACGTTCCGGTGGAAACACCATATATTTT. Amino acids: CASSLERSGGNTIYF.

The chain joins TRBV12-2 to TRBJ2-3; the D call in the table, TRBD2, was not verified against the DNA. TRBV12-2 is listed as a pseudogene. This CDR3 contains 16 residues. The CDR3 sequence is CASRLRGGMGGDTQYF. DNA for the CDR3: TGTGCAAGTCGCTTAAGAGGCGGGATGGGGGGAGATACGCAGTATTTT.

This clone was detected only once. The J gene is TRBJ1-6, the V gene TRBV3-1 (or the pseudogene TRBV3-2), with D possibly matching TRBD1 (5 bases). The CDR3 is 17 amino acids. V was shortened by 0 bases and J by 8 bases, with 17 bases between the two germline ends. Germline CDR1 LGHDT, CDR2 YNNKEL (reference sequence). The CDR3 sequence: CASSQDEWTMEDSPLHF. In nucleotides, the CDR3 is TGTGCCAGCAGCCAAGACGAGTGGACAATGGAAGATTCACCCCTCCACTTT.

V gene TRBV19 combines with J gene TRBJ2-3; D gene unclear. The CDR3 length is 12 residues. V dropped 7 bases and J dropped 4 bases, with 9 bases sitting between them. Germline V gene lookup returns CDR1 LNHDA and CDR2 SQIVND (reference sequence). The CDR3 DNA sequence: TGTGCCAGTATGAGTGTCTCAGATACGCAGTATTTT. Its translation is CASMSVSDTQYF.

This chain uses TRBV9 with TRBJ2-5; 9 bases fit TRBD2. Germline trimming cut 0 bases from V and 1 base from J; bases unmatched to any gene: 13. This CDR3 spans 19 amino acids. Per germline, CDR1 SGDLS and CDR2 YYNGEE. For the CDR3, the DNA is TGTGCCAGCAGCGTAGCTACGGCGGGGGGGTCTCCGGGCCAAGAGACCCAGTACTTC. This gives the protein CASSVATAGGSPGQETQYF. Combining the CDR3 with reference TRBV9 and TRBJ2-5 gives the whole variable domain DSGVTQTPKHLITATGQRVTLRCSPRSGDLSVYWYQQSLDQGLQFLIQYYNGEERAKGNILERFSAQQFPDLHSELNLSSLELGDSALYFCASSVATAGGSPGQETQYFGPGTRLLVL.

The chain uses TRBV9 and TRBJ2-2, with D tentatively TRBD2 (6 bases). The CDR3 is made up of 17 amino acids. The V gene lost 3 bases and the J gene lost 0 bases, with 15 bases spanning the gap. Per germline, CDR1 SGDLS and CDR2 YYNGEE. Here the CDR3 DNA reads TGTGCCAGCAGCGGACCCCGAGCGGGTCCGAACACCGGGGAGCTGTTTTTT. Translated: CASSGPRAGPNTGELFF. The whole variable domain, remainder taken from reference TRBV9 and TRBJ2-2, is DSGVTQTPKHLITATGQRVTLRCSPRSGDLSVYWYQQSLDQGLQFLIQYYNGEERAKGNILERFSAQQFPDLHSELNLSSLELGDSALYFCASSGPRAGPNTGELFFGEGSRLTVL.

This rearrangement joins TRBV9 to TRBJ2-7; 9 bases are shared with TRBD2. CDR1 is SGDLS, CDR2 YYNGEE, per germline. This CDR3 contains 13 residues. The V and J ends lost 3 bases and 6 bases, in that order; junction bases with no gene match: 4. CDR3 DNA sequence: TGTGCCAGCAGCGGAGCTAGCGGGGTCGAGCAGTACTTC. It translates to CASSGASGVEQYF. The whole variable domain, filled in from reference TRBV9 and TRBJ2-7, reads DSGVTQTPKHLITATGQRVTLRCSPRSGDLSVYWYQQSLDQGLQFLIQYYNGEERAKGNILERFSAQQFPDLHSELNLSSLELGDSALYFCASSGASGVEQYFGPGTRLTVT.

CDR3 in DNA: TGTGCCACCAGCAGAGATCAAGCGACGGGGAACACTGAAGCTTTCTTT. Its protein product is CATSRDQATGNTEAFF. The chain joins TRBV15 to TRBJ1-1, with no clear D. V dropped 0 bases and J dropped 1 base, with 12 bases sitting between them. There are 16 residues in the CDR3. The germline CDR1 and CDR2 sequences are LNHNV and YYDKDF (reference sequence).

This rearrangement joins TRBV27 to TRBJ2-4; D is uncertain. Germline-derived CDR1 and CDR2 are MNHEY and SMNVEV (reference sequence). Deletions cut 3 bases from V and 4 bases from J, with 7 bases between. This CDR3 has 13 residues. The CDR3 DNA is TGTGCCAGCAGTTTTTCAGGAAAAAACATTCAGTACTTC. It is translated as CASSFSGKNIQYF.

The chain carries TRBV4-1 and TRBJ2-5; 8 bases fit TRBD1. The V gene's germline CDR1 is MGHRA and CDR2 YSYEKL. J gave up 5 bases and V 1 base, and 6 bases lay outside the gene matches. CDR3 size: 15 residues. CDR3 sequence (DNA): TGCGCCAGCAGCCAAGCGACAGGGGAAGGGGAGACCCAGTACTTC. It encodes CASSQATGEGETQYF.

The V gene is TRBV4-1, the J gene TRBJ2-3; D gene uncertain. CDR1 and CDR2 from the germline V gene are MGHRA and YSYEKL. V shed 4 bases and J shed 5 bases, with 10 bases lying between them. There are 13 residues in the CDR3. The CDR3 nucleotides are TGCGCCAGCAGCCCGGGTGATATAGATACGCAGTATTTT. It translates to CASSPGDIDTQYF.

This chain links TRBV19 with TRBJ2-2, with 7 nucleotides matching TRBD1. The germline V gene encodes CDR1 LNHDA and CDR2 SQIVND (reference sequence). Unmatched junction bases numbered 3, after V lost 4 bases and J lost 7 bases. The CDR3 extends over 13 amino acids. The CDR3 sequence is CASSRGTVGELFF. In nucleotides, the CDR3 is TGTGCCAGTAGTAGGGGGACAGTCGGGGAGCTGTTTTTT.

V usage is TRBV7-9 and J usage is TRBJ1-3; D is possibly TRBD1 (5 bases). The V end was cut by 3 bases, the J end by 2 bases, with 8 bases between. Germline V gene lookup returns CDR1 SEHNR and CDR2 FQNEAQ (reference sequence). This CDR3 spans 14 amino acids. CDR3 bases: TGTGCCAGCAGCTTGACAGCCCCTGGAAACACCATATATTTT. It specifies CASSLTAPGNTIYF.

The chain links TRBV24-1 to TRBJ2-4; D might be TRBD1 (5 bases). Trimming left V 5 bases short and J 1 base short, with 11 bases between. Per the germline V gene, CDR1 is KGHDR and CDR2 is SFDVKD. The CDR3 sequence is 15 residues long. The CDR3 nucleotides are TGTGCCACCAGTGGCGGCCCAGGGGCCAAAAACATTCAGTACTTC. Translating it yields CATSGGPGAKNIQYF.

CDR3 bases: TGCGCCAGCAGCGGACTAGCGGGGGCTCAAGAGACCCAGTACTTC. As protein: CASSGLAGAQETQYF. V gene TRBV5-1 combines with J gene TRBJ2-5; 13 bases agree with TRBD2. CDR3 size: 15 residues. Germline-derived CDR1 and CDR2 are SGHRS and YFSETQ. The J segment lost 2 bases and the V segment lost 4 bases, leaving 2 bases of the junction unmatched.

The rearrangement joins TRBV4-3 to TRBJ2-7, with a weak D call TRBD2 (7 bases). The V gene lost 0 bases and the J gene lost 4 bases, with 13 bases spanning the gap. CDR1 is LGHNA and CDR2 is YSLEER in the germline V gene. The CDR3 extends over 15 amino acids. CDR3 loop: CASSQDPGGTYEQYF. The CDR3 region has the DNA TGCGCCAGCAGCCAAGATCCGGGGGGCACATACGAGCAGTACTTC.

The CDR3 DNA reads as TGTGCCAGCATCCCGGACAGATGGGGATCGGGGGAGCTGTTTTTT. Its translation is CASIPDRWGSGELFF. The rearrangement uses TRBV2 and TRBJ2-2; D may be TRBD1 (6 bases). The CDR3 runs 15 residues. V gave up 7 bases and J gave up 8 bases, with 20 bases separating them. Germline V gives CDR1 SNHLY, CDR2 FYNNEI.